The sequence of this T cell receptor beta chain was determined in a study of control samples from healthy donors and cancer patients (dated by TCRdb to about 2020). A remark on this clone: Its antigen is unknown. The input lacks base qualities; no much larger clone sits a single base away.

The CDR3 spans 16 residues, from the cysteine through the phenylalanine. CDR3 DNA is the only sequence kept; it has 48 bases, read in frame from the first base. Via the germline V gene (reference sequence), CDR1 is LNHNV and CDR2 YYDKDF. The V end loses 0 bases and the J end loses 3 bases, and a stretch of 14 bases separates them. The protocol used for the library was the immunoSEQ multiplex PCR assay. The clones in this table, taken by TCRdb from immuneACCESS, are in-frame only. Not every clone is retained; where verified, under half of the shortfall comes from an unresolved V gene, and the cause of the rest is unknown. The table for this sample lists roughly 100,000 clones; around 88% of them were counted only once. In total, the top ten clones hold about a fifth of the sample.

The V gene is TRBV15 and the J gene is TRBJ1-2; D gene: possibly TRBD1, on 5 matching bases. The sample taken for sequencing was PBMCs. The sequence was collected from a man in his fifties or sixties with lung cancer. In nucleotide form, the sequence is TGTGCCACCAGCAGAGATCTGGGGACGGCATACTATGGCTACACCTTC. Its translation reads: CATSRDLGTAYYGYTF.